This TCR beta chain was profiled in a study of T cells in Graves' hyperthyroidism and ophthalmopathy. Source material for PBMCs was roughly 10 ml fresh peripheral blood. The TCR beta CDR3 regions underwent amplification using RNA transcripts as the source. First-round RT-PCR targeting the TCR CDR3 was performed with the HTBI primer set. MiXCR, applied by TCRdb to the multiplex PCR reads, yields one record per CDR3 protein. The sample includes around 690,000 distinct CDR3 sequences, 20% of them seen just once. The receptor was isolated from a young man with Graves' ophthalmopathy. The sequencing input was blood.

This CDR3 is CAIRPDRSSGNTIYF. The CDR3 nucleotides read TGTGCCATCAGGCCGGACAGGAGCTCTGGAAACACCATATATTTT. The gene calls are TRBV10-3 and TRBJ1-3; TRBD1 agrees at 7 bases. Germline assignment: CDR1 ENHRY and CDR2 SYGVKD. This CDR3 has 15 residues. Trimming cost V 6 bases and J 0 bases; bases outside gene matches: 5.